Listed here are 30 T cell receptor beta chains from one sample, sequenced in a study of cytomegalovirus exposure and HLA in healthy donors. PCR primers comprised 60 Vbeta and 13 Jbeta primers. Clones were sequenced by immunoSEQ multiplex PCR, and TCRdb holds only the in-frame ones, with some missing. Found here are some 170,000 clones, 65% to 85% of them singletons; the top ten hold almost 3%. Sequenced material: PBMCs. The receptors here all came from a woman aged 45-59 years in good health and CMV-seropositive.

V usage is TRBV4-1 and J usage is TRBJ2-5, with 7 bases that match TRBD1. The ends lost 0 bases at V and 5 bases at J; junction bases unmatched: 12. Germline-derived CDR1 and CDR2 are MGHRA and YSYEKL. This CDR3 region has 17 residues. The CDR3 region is CASSQENSDRYGETQYF. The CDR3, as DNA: TGCGCCAGCAGCCAAGAAAATTCGGACAGGTACGGGGAGACCCAGTACTTC.

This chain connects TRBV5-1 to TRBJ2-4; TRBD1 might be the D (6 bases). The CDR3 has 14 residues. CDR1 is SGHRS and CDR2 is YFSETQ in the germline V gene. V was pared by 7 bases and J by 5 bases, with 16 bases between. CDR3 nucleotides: TGCGCCAGCGCCGCCCTGGGGGCGCAAAACATTCAGTACTTC. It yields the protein CASAALGAQNIQYF.

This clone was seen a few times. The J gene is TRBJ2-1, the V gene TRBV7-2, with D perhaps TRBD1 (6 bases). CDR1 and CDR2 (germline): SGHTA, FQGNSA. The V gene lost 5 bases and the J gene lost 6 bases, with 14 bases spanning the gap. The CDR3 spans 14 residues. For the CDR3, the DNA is TGTGCCAGCAGCCCCTACAGGGAGAGCAATGAGCAGTTCTTC. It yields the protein CASSPYRESNEQFF.

The DNA for the CDR3 is TGTGCCAGCAGGAGGAAAATAGCGGGGGGGACAGATACGCAGTATTTT. This codes for CASRRKIAGGTDTQYF. The rearrangement links TRBV9 to TRBJ2-3; the match to TRBD2 covers 11 bases. The CDR3 consists of 16 residues. J gave up 3 bases and V 5 bases, and 8 bases lay outside the gene matches. The V gene's germline CDR1 is SGDLS and CDR2 YYNGEE.

The CDR3, as DNA: TGTGCCAGCAGTCTCCTCTCGTCCGTCAATGAGCAGTTCTTC. Its translation: CASSLLSSVNEQFF. V usage is TRBV6-5 and J usage is TRBJ2-1; no reliable D call. The V end lost 5 bases, the J end lost 6 bases, and 14 bases lay between the germline ends. The CDR3 has 14 amino acids. Germline CDR1 reads MNHEY; CDR2 reads SVGAGI.

The chain's CDR3 is CAGREESYEQYF. CDR3 nucleotide sequence: TGTGCCGGCCGTGAGGAGTCCTACGAGCAGTACTTC. The J gene is TRBJ2-7, the V gene TRBV2, with D uncertain. V shed 11 bases and J shed 1 base, with 12 bases lying between them. In germline, CDR1 is SNHLY, CDR2 FYNNEI. This CDR3 comprises 12 residues.

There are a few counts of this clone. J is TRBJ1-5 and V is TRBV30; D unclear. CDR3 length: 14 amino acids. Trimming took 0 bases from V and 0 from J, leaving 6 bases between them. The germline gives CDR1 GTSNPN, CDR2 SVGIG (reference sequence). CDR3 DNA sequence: TGTGCCTGGAGTGTATTTAGTAGCAATCAGCCCCAGCATTTT. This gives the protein CAWSVFSSNQPQHF.

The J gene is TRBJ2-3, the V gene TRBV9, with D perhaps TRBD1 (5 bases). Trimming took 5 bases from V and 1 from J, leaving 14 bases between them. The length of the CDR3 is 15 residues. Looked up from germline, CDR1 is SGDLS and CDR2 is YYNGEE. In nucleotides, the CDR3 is TGTGCCAGCAGGGCTAGGGGTGAAGGCACAGATACGCAGTATTTT. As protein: CASRARGEGTDTQYF.

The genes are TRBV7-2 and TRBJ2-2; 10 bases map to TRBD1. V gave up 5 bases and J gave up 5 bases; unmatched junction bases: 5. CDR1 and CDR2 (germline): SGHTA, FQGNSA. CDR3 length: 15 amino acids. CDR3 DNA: TGTGCCAGCAGCGGACAGGGGGTCCGAACCGGGGAGCTGTTTTTT. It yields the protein CASSGQGVRTGELFF.

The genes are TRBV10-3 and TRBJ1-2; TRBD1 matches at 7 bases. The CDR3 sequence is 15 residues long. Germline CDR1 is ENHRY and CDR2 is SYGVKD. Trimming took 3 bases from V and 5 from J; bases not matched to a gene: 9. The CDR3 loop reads CAISDSARDSYGYTF. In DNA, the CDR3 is TGTGCCATCAGTGATTCTGCCCGGGACAGTTATGGCTACACCTTC.

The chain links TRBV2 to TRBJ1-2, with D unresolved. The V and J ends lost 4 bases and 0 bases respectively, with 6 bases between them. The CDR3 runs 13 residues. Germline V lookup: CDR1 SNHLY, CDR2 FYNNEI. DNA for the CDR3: TGTGCCAGCAGTGTCGGAGCTAACTATGGCTACACCTTC. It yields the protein CASSVGANYGYTF.

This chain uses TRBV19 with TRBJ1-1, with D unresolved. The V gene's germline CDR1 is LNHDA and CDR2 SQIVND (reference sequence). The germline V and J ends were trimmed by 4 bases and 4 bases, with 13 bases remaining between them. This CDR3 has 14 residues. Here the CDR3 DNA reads TGTGCCAGTAGTAATGGAGGGCGCGTCACTGAAGCTTTCTTT. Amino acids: CASSNGGRVTEAFF.

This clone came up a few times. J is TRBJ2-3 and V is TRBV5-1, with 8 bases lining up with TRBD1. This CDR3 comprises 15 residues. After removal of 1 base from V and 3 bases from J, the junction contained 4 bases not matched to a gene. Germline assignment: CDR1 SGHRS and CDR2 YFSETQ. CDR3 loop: CASSLNRGDTDTQYF. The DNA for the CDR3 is TGCGCCAGCAGCTTGAACAGGGGGGATACAGATACGCAGTATTTT.

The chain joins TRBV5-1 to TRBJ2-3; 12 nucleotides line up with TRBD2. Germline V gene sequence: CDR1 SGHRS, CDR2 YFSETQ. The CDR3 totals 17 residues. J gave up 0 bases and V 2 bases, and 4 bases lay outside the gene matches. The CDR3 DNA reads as TGCGCCAGCAGCTTCCTAGCGGGGGGGGCTAGCACAGATACGCAGTATTTT. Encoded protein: CASSFLAGGASTDTQYF.

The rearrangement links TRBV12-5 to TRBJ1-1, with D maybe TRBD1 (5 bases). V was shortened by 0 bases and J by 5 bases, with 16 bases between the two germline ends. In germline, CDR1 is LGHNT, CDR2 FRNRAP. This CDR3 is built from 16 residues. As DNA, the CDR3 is TGTGCTAGTGGTTTGGTACTCTTCCAGGGTAATACTGAAGCTTTCTTT. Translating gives CASGLVLFQGNTEAFF. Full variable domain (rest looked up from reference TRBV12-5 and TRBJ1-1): DARVTQTPRHKVTEMGQEVTMRCQPILGHNTVFWYRQTMMQGLELLAYFRNRAPLDDSGMPKDRFSAEMPDATLATLKIQPSEPRDSAVYFCASGLVLFQGNTEAFFGQGTRLTVV.

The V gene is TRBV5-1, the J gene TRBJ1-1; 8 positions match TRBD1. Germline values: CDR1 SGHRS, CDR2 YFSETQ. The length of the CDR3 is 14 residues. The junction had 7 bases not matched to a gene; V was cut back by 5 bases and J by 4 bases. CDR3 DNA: TGCGCCAGCAGTATGGACAGGGCGGGCACTGAAGCTTTCTTT. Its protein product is CASSMDRAGTEAFF.

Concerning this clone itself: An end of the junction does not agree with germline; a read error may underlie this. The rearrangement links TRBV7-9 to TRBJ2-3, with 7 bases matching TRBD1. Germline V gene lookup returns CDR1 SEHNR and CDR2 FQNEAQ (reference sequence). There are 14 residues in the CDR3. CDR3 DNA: TGTTCCAGCAGCTCAGACAGGGTAATCACTGCGCAGTATTTT. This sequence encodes CSSSSDRVITAQYF.

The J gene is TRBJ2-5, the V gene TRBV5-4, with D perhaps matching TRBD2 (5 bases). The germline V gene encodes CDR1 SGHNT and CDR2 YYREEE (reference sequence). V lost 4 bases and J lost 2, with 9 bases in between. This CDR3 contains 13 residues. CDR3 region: CASSLDFQETQYF. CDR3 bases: TGTGCCAGCAGCCTGGACTTTCAAGAGACCCAGTACTTC.

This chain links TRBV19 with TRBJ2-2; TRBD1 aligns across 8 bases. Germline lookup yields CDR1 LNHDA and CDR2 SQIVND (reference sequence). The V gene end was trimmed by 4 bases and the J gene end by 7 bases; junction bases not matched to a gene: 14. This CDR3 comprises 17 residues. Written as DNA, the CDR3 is TGTGCCAGTAGTAGGGGACAGGTCCGTGCCCCCGGCGGGGAGCTGTTTTTT. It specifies CASSRGQVRAPGGELFF.

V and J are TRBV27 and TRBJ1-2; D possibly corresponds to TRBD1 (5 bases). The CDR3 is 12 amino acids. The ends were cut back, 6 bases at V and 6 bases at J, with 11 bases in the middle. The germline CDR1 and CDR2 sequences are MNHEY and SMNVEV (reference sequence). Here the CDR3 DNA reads TGTGCCAGCAGATCAGGGAGGGATGGCTACACCTTC. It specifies CASRSGRDGYTF.

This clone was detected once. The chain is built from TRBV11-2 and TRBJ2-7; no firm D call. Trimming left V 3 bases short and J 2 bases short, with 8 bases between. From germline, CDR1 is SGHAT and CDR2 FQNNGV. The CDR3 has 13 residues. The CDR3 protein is CASSFEITYEQYF. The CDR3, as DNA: TGTGCCAGCAGCTTCGAGATTACCTACGAGCAGTACTTC.

CDR3 coding DNA: TGTGCCAGCAGTTACGACAGAACCTACGAGCAGTACTTC. Its protein is CASSYDRTYEQYF. The V and J genes are TRBV6-6 and TRBJ2-7; possible D gene TRBD1, 5 bases. Per germline, CDR1 MNHNY and CDR2 SVGAGI (reference sequence). The CDR3 loop spans 13 amino acids. V shed 2 bases and J shed 2 bases, with 7 bases lying between them.

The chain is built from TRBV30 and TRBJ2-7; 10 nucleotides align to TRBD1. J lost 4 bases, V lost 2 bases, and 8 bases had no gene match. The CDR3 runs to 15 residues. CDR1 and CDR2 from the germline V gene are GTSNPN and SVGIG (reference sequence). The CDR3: CAWSPMTGGRYEQYF. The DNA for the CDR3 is TGTGCCTGGAGTCCCATGACAGGGGGCCGGTACGAGCAGTACTTC.

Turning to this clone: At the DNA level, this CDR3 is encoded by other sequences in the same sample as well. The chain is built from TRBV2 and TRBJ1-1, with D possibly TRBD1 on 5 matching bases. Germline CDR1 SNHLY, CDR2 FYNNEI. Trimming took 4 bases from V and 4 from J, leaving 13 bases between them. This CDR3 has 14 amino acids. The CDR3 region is CASSAQGSSTEAFF. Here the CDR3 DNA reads TGTGCCAGCAGTGCCCAGGGCAGCTCCACTGAAGCTTTCTTT.

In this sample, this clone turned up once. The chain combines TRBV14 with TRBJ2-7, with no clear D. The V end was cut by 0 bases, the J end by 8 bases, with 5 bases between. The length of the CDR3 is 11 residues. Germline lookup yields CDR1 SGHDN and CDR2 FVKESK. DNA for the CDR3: TGTGCCAGCAGCCAAGATAGCAAGCAGTACTTC. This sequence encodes CASSQDSKQYF.

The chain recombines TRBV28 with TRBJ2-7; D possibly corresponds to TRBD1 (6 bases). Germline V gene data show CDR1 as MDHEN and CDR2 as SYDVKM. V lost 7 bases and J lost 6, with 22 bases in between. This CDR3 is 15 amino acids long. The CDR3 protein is CASTGESTGISEQYF. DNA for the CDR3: TGTGCCAGCACTGGGGAGTCAACAGGGATTTCCGAGCAGTACTTC.

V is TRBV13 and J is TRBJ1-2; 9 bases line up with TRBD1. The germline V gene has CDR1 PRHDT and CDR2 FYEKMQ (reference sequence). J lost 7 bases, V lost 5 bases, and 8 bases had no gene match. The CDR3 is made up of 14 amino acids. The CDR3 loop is CASSPSGQGGGYTF. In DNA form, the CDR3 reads TGTGCCAGCAGCCCGTCGGGACAGGGCGGTGGCTACACCTTC.

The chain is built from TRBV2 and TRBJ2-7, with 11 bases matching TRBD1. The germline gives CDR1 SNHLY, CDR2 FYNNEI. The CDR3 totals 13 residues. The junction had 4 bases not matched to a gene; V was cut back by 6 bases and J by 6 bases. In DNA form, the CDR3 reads TGTGCCAGCAGGGGACAGGGGGAAAGCGAGCAGTACTTC. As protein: CASRGQGESEQYF. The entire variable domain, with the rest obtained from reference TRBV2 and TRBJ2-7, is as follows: EPEVTQTPSHQVTQMGQEVILRCVPISNHLYFYWYRQILGQKVEFLVSFYNNEISEKSEIFDDQFSVERPDGSNFTLKIRSTKLEDSAMYFCASRGQGESEQYFGPGTRLTVT.

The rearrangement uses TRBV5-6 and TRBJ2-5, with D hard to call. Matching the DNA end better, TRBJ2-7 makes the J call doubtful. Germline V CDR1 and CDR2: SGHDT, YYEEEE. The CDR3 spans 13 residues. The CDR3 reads CASSLDLSYEQYF. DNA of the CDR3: TGTGCCAGCAGCTTGGACTTATCCTACGAGCAGTACTTC.

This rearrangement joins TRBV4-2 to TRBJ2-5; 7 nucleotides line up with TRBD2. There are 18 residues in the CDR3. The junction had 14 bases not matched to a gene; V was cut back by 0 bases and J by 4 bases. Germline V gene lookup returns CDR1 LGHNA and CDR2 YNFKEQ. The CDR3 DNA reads TGTGCCAGCAGCCAAGATATAGTAGGGCTAGCGGTCGGAGAGACCCAGTACTTC. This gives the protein CASSQDIVGLAVGETQYF.